Listed below are T cell receptor beta chains from one sample, sequenced in a study of siplizumab effects on memory and regulatory T cells. The table came from immunoSEQ multiplex PCR; TCRdb's copy has only in-frame clones and leaves some out. Among 600 to 950 clones listed, around 65% were seen once. The antigens of these receptors remain unknown. Sample: CFSE-low (dividing) CD4+ T cells sorted from an allogeneic mixed lymphocyte reaction. These TCRs come from a human donor in good health; the cells came from an allogeneic mixed lymphocyte reaction. Some clones in this sample may be carry-over from other donors' samples. Both conserved end residues are part of each CDR3. D genes are given only for firm matches. Only part of the rows carry a size: once, few, many, or a class if the clone is expanded.

TRBV5-5,TRBJ1-1,TRBD1,-,TGTGCCAGCAGCTGGGGACAGGGGGGGACTGAAGCTTTCTTT,CASSWGQGGTEAFF
TRBV9,TRBJ2-1,-,-,TGTGCCAGCAGCGCCTCCCAGGGTTTCCGGGGCGATGAGCAGTTCTTC,CASSASQGFRGDEQFF
TRBV20-1,TRBJ2-1,-,-,TGCAGTGCTTGGGCGGCCAGTGAGCAGTTCTTC,CSAWAASEQFF
TRBV9,TRBJ1-5,-,few,TGTGCCAGCAGCCCCGGGGTAGGTCCCCAGCATTTT,CASSPGVGPQHF
TRBV6-5,TRBJ2-3,TRBD2,-,TGTGCCAGCAGTCTGACTAGCGGGATGATAGATACGCAGTATTTT,CASSLTSGMIDTQYF
TRBV12-5,TRBJ2-7,TRBD2,-,TGTGCTAGTGGCCGGGACCCCGGGAGGCGGCCCCACTTC,CASGRDPGRRPHF
TRBV7-3,TRBJ2-1,-,-,TGTGCCAGCAGAAATAGTGGCAGCGACAATGAGCAGTTCTTC,CASRNSGSDNEQFF
TRBV7-9,TRBJ1-2,TRBD1,-,TGTGCCAGCAGCTCCGGACAGGGGCAAAACTATGGCTACACCTTC,CASSSGQGQNYGYTF
TRBV6-5,TRBJ1-2,TRBD1,few,TGTGCCAGCAGTTGGGACAGGAAATCCTATGGCTACACCTTC,CASSWDRKSYGYTF
TRBV30,TRBJ2-7,-,-,TGTGCCTGGAGTGTAATCTACGAGCAGTACTTC,CAWSVIYEQYF
TRBV28,TRBJ2-7,-,-,TGTGCCAGCAGTTTTTGGGACGGAGTTTCCTACGAGCAGTACTTC,CASSFWDGVSYEQYF
TRBV27,TRBJ2-2,-,-,TGTGCCAGCAGTTTCTCAGCGAACACCGGGGAGCTGTTTTTT,CASSFSANTGELFF
TRBV18,TRBJ2-3,TRBD2,few,TGTGCCAGCTCACCCTCTAGCGGGCCTAGCACAGATACGCAGTATTTT,CASSPSSGPSTDTQYF
TRBV27,TRBJ2-7,TRBD1,few,TGTGCCAGCAGTTCCTACCGGGACAGTAAAGATAGGCAGTACTTC,CASSSYRDSKDRQYF
TRBV7-2,TRBJ2-7,TRBD2,-,TGTGCCAGCAGCCCGGCGGGACTAGCGGGAGGAAACGAGCAGTACTTC,CASSPAGLAGGNEQYF
TRBV28,TRBJ1-1,TRBD1,-,TGTGCCAGCAGACCGACAGGGGGCGCAGGATTCACTGAAGCTTTCTTT,CASRPTGGAGFTEAFF
TRBV29-1,TRBJ1-5,-,few,TGCAGCGTTACGGACAGCAGCAATCAGCCCCAGCATTTT,CSVTDSSNQPQHF
TRBV10-3,TRBJ2-1,TRBD2,-,TGTGCCATCAGTGACCGGACTAGCGGGATTTACAATGAGCAGTTCTTC,CAISDRTSGIYNEQFF
TRBV4-1,TRBJ2-7,-,-,TGCGCCAGCAGCCAAGATAGCGGCTGGGGCGGATCCTACGAGCAGTACTTC,CASSQDSGWGGSYEQYF
TRBV19,TRBJ1-2,TRBD1,-,TGTGCCAGTAGTTCCGGACAGGGGAACTATGGCTACACCTTC,CASSSGQGNYGYTF
TRBV7-2,TRBJ1-2,-,-,TGTGCCAGCAGCTTAGTCCGTAGTACCTATGGCTACACCTTC,CASSLVRSTYGYTF
TRBV11-2,TRBJ2-7,-,few,TGTGCCAGCAGCTTAGTAGGAGGGTACGAGCAGTACTTC,CASSLVGGYEQYF
TRBV6-6,TRBJ2-5,-,-,TGTGCCAGCAGTTACTCGAGGAACAGTCAAGAGACCCAGTACTTC,CASSYSRNSQETQYF
TRBV5-1,TRBJ1-3,-,-,TGCGCCAGCAGCTTAACAGGGACTGGAAACACCATATATTTT,CASSLTGTGNTIYF
TRBV18,TRBJ2-3,-,-,TGTGCCAGCTCACCCCTCTCAGATACGCAGTATTTT,CASSPLSDTQYF
TRBV19,TRBJ1-1,-,few,TGTGCCAGTAGTACGCCGGGGACAAGGGCTGAAGCTTTCTTT,CASSTPGTRAEAFF
TRBV7-7,TRBJ2-5,-,-,TGTGCTAGCAGCGCACAGGGAACCCAAGAGACCCAGTACTTC,CASSAQGTQETQYF
TRBV9,TRBJ2-1,-,-,TGTGCCAGCAGCGTAGGGGGACACCTAGACAATGAGCAGTTCTTC,CASSVGGHLDNEQFF
TRBV4-1,TRBJ2-2,-,-,TGCGCCAGCAGCCAAGATCTCACCGGGGAGCTGTTTTTT,CASSQDLTGELFF
TRBV9,TRBJ2-3,-,-,TGTGCCAGCAGCGTAGTAGGAATAGCCGCGGATACGCAGTATTTT,CASSVVGIAADTQYF
TRBV6-6,TRBJ2-2,-,-,TGTGCCAGCAGTTTAATAAGAGGGGAGCTGTTTTTT,CASSLIRGELFF
TRBV7-9,TRBJ1-2,-,-,TGTGCCAGCAGCCCCGGAGCTAACTATGGCTACACCTTC,CASSPGANYGYTF
TRBV7-9,TRBJ2-2,TRBD1,few,TGTGCCAGCAGCTTTCAGACAGGGCAGGGCACCGGGGAGCTGTTTTTT,CASSFQTGQGTGELFF
TRBV6-4,TRBJ2-3,-,few,TGTGCCAGCAGTGACTGGCCAGGAAATACGCAGTATTTT,CASSDWPGNTQYF
TRBV6-5,TRBJ2-1,-,-,TGTGCCAGCAGTTACGAACCGGGACGGCCAGGGGCTGGGCAGTTCTTC,CASSYEPGRPGAGQFF
TRBV10-2,TRBJ2-3,-,-,TGCGCCAGCAGCGGGGCGGGAAATACGCAGTATTTT,CASSGAGNTQYF
TRBV7-9,TRBJ2-1,TRBD1,-,TGTGCCAGCAGTACCGAACAGGGGAATGAGCAGTTCTTC,CASSTEQGNEQFF
TRBV7-2,TRBJ2-5,TRBD2,few,TGTGCCAGCAGCCTATCCAGCGGGAGCGGTGAGACCCAGTACTTC,CASSLSSGSGETQYF
TRBV7-2,TRBJ2-3,-,-,TGTGCCAGCAGCGAACAGGCCGGGGGCCACACAGATACGCAGTATTTT,CASSEQAGGHTDTQYF
TRBV19,TRBJ1-1,-,-,TGTGCCAGTAGAGAAGGACAGTCTTACACTGAAGCTTTCTTT,CASREGQSYTEAFF
TRBV7-9,TRBJ1-4,-,few,TGTGCCAGCAGCTTAGTTGTATCCGAGAATGAAAAACTGTTTTTT,CASSLVVSENEKLFF
TRBV7-2,TRBJ1-2,-,-,TGTGCCAGCACCAATCCAGGGTACGCTGGCTACACCTTC,CASTNPGYAGYTF
TRBV6-5,TRBJ1-2,-,large,TGTGCCAGCAGTTACTCCACAGGTTTTTCTGGCTACACCTTC,CASSYSTGFSGYTF
TRBV5-4,TRBJ2-2,TRBD1,few,TGTGCCAGCAGCTTGGCCGGGACAGGGGGGAACACCGGGGAGCTGTTTTTT,CASSLAGTGGNTGELFF
TRBV6-1,TRBJ2-3,-,-,TGTGCCAGTACCGGTGGGGGTCAGGGCACAGATACGCAGTATTTT,CASTGGGQGTDTQYF
TRBV7-6,TRBJ2-7,TRBD1,once,TGTGCCAGCAGCTTAGTGGGCGCCGGGACAGGGGTATACGAGCAGTACTTC,CASSLVGAGTGVYEQYF
TRBV18,TRBJ2-7,TRBD1,-,TGTGCCAGCTCACAGACTACCGGGACAGGAAGCTCCTACGAGCAGTACTTC,CASSQTTGTGSSYEQYF
TRBV15,TRBJ1-2,TRBD1,few,TGTGCCACCAGCAGAGATATCCCAGGGGGCCACTATGGCTACACCTTC,CATSRDIPGGHYGYTF
TRBV11-2,TRBJ2-7,TRBD2,-,TGTGCCAGCAGCTGGAGCGGGGGATTTACCTACGAGCAGTACTTC,CASSWSGGFTYEQYF
TRBV27,TRBJ2-7,-,-,TGTGCCAGCAGCAAGGGGATACACGAGCAGTACTTC,CASSKGIHEQYF